The 23 T cell receptor beta chains in this list originate from one sample, sequenced in a study of T cells in Graves' hyperthyroidism and ophthalmopathy. It was RNA transcripts that yielded the amplified TCR beta CDR3 regions. The HTBI primer set was used in a first-round RT-PCR of the TCR CDR3. MiXCR was run by TCRdb on the multiplex PCR reads, yielding one entry per CDR3 protein. Of about 610,000 distinct CDR3 sequences in the sample, roughly 15% are singletons; the top ten hold 3% to 4%. Sequencing was carried out using blood. These receptors came from a woman aged 35 to 49 with Graves' ophthalmopathy.

J is TRBJ2-3 and V is TRBV4-1, with D uncertain. The V end lost 0 bases, the J end lost 0 bases, and 4 bases lay between the germline ends. Germline V gene lookup returns CDR1 MGHRA and CDR2 YSYEKL. The CDR3 has 14 amino acids. The CDR3 DNA is TGCGCCAGCAGCCAAGATGCTAGCACAGATACGCAGTATTTT. This codes for CASSQDASTDTQYF.

The V gene is TRBV20-1, the J gene TRBJ1-4; no reliable D call. The V end was cut by 5 bases, the J end by 8 bases, with 15 bases between. Germline loops: CDR1 DFQATT, CDR2 SNEGSKA (reference sequence). CDR3 length equals 13 residues. The CDR3 loop is CSALEVDGEKLFF. In DNA form, the CDR3 reads TGCAGTGCTTTGGAGGTGGATGGGGAAAAACTGTTTTTT.

This clonotype was seen a handful of times. The rearrangement joins TRBV19 to TRBJ1-6, with 9 bases matching TRBD1. V lost 10 bases and J lost 8; bases outside the gene matches: 9. CDR1 and CDR2 from the germline V gene are LNHDA and SQIVND (reference sequence). The CDR3 has 14 amino acids. In nucleotides, the CDR3 is TGTGCCATCTCGACCCGGGACAGGGATTCACCCCTCCACTTT. Translating it yields CAISTRDRDSPLHF.

In this sample, this clonotype turned up many times. The chain couples TRBV2 to TRBJ1-1; D is ambiguous. This CDR3 region has 15 residues. The V and J ends lost 6 bases and 3 bases respectively, with 17 bases between them. CDR1 is SNHLY, CDR2 FYNNEI, per germline. The CDR3 bases are TGTGCCAGCAGCAACAAGCAGTGGGTGGACACTGAAGCTTTCTTT. Its translation is CASSNKQWVDTEAFF. Combining the CDR3 with reference TRBV2 and TRBJ1-1 gives the whole variable domain EPEVTQTPSHQVTQMGQEVILRCVPISNHLYFYWYRQILGQKVEFLVSFYNNEISEKSEIFDDQFSVERPDGSNFTLKIRSTKLEDSAMYFCASSNKQWVDTEAFFGQGTRLTVV.

A few counts support this clonotype. The chain uses TRBV29-1 and TRBJ1-1; D ambiguous. The V gene's germline CDR1 is SQVTM and CDR2 ANQGSEA. The CDR3 sequence is 13 residues long. V was clipped by 1 base and J by 4 bases, with 10 bases between them. CDR3 sequence (DNA): TGCAGCGTTGAAGTCCTGGAGGCCACTGAAGCTTTCTTT. Translating gives CSVEVLEATEAFF.

As concerns this clonotype: An end of the junction differs from the germline gene, which may be a read error. The V gene is TRBV18, the J gene TRBJ2-1, with no clear D. CDR1 and CDR2 from the germline V gene are KGHSH and LQKENI. The CDR3 has 15 amino acids. The CDR3 DNA reads as TGTGCCAGCTCACCCGACCAGAGCTCCTACAATGGGCAGTTCTTC. Amino acids: CASSPDQSSYNGQFF.

This clonotype occurred many times. The V and J genes are TRBV27 and TRBJ2-7, with 8 bases aligning to TRBD1. J gave up 7 bases and V 6 bases, and 11 bases lay outside the gene matches. This CDR3 is built from 14 residues. Germline V gene data show CDR1 as MNHEY and CDR2 as SMNVEV (reference sequence). The chain's CDR3 is CASRYTGGMIEQYF. The DNA for the CDR3 is TGTGCCAGCAGGTATACAGGGGGGATGATTGAGCAGTACTTC.

This clonotype was found many times. The CDR3 DNA reads as TGTGCCAGCAGCTTAGTTGCGGGGGGGGCCGCAAGCACAGATACGCAGTATTTT. It codes for CASSLVAGGAASTDTQYF. The rearrangement joins TRBV7-2 to TRBJ2-3; 9 positions agree with TRBD2. This CDR3 region has 18 residues. V was clipped by 1 base and J by 0 bases; unmatched bases: 8. Germline loops: CDR1 SGHTA, CDR2 FQGNSA.

This chain joins TRBV19 and TRBJ1-5; D not resolved. There are 13 residues in the CDR3. V lost 8 bases, J lost 3 bases, and 11 bases lay in between. The germline V gene encodes CDR1 LNHDA and CDR2 SQIVND (reference sequence). CDR3 amino acids: CASLSAPNQPQHF. CDR3 bases: TGTGCCAGTCTTTCGGCCCCCAATCAGCCCCAGCATTTT.

This clonotype was counted a single time. A much larger clone sits a single nucleotide away, making a read error possible. The chain employs TRBV28 and TRBJ2-7; 11 bases agree with TRBD2. From germline, CDR1 is MDHEN and CDR2 SYDVKM. Losses at the gene ends were 6 bases for V and 4 bases for J; bases not matched to a gene: 8. The CDR3 totals 15 residues. The CDR3 DNA is TGTGCCAGCAGCCGTACTAGCGGGAGTCGGTACGAGCAGTACTTC. Its protein is CASSRTSGSRYEQYF.

In this sample, this clonotype turned up many times. The chain uses TRBV27 and TRBJ2-1, with D possibly being TRBD1 or TRBD2 (6 bases each). The CDR3 covers 13 residues. Germline CDR1 is MNHEY and CDR2 is SMNVEV (reference sequence). Trimming cost V 10 bases and J 0 bases, with 10 bases left between them. The CDR3 DNA reads TGTGCCACCCGGGGGCACTCCTACAATGAGCAGTTCTTC. Translation gives CATRGHSYNEQFF.

This clonotype has ten or more counts. The rearrangement joins TRBV18 to TRBJ1-5, with a possible D match to TRBD1 (6 bases). The V end was cut by 8 bases, the J end by 4 bases, with 12 bases between. The CDR3 extends over 13 amino acids. Germline assignment: CDR1 KGHSH and CDR2 LQKENI. CDR3 loop: CASSPDRNQPQHF. In DNA, the CDR3 is TGTGCCAGCAGCCCGGACAGAAATCAGCCCCAGCATTTT.

This clonotype was seen a few times. V gene TRBV20-1 combines with J gene TRBJ1-6; 7 nucleotides agree with TRBD1. V gave up 0 bases and J gave up 6 bases; unmatched junction bases: 11. Germline V gene data show CDR1 as DFQATT and CDR2 as SNEGSKA (reference sequence). The CDR3 contains 17 residues. The CDR3 spells CSARDGGGGGSNSPLHF. The CDR3 bases are TGCAGTGCTAGAGATGGGGGAGGGGGCGGTTCTAATTCACCCCTCCACTTT.

The CDR3 DNA reads as TGTGCCAGCAGTAGTAGGGGGGCGGCTAATGAAAAACTGTTTTTT. Amino acids: CASSSRGAANEKLFF. The chain has TRBV27 and TRBJ1-4; TRBD1 might be the D (6 bases). Germline-derived CDR1 and CDR2 are MNHEY and SMNVEV (reference sequence). This CDR3 has 15 residues. With 5 bases removed from V and 3 bases from J, the gap between germline ends came to 13 bases.

This clonotype appeared many times. The V gene is TRBV6-1, the J gene TRBJ1-5; weak D call: TRBD1 (6 bases). V shed 7 bases and J shed 7 bases, with 26 bases lying between them. The CDR3 sequence is 17 residues long. CDR1 MNHNS and CDR2 SASEGT come from the germline V gene. This chain's CDR3 is CASTSNLPGGAGQPQHF. DNA for the CDR3: TGTGCCAGCACCTCGAACCTACCCGGGGGCGCAGGACAGCCCCAGCATTTT.

The chain recombines TRBV27 with TRBJ2-3, with D perhaps TRBD1 (6 bases). Trimming cost V 6 bases and J 3 bases, with 16 bases left between them. Germline CDR1 is MNHEY and CDR2 is SMNVEV (reference sequence). This CDR3 spans 15 amino acids. The DNA of the CDR3 is TGTGCCAGCAGGATATCAGGGGTTCTAACAGATACGCAGTATTTT. Translation: CASRISGVLTDTQYF.

This clonotype appeared a few times. CDR3 protein: CSVEGTSSIEQFF. The CDR3, as DNA: TGCAGCGTTGAGGGGACTAGCTCGATTGAGCAGTTCTTC. The genes are TRBV29-1 and TRBJ2-1, with TRBD2 matching 9 bases. Trimming cost V 3 bases and J 9 bases; bases outside gene matches: 6. From germline, CDR1 is SQVTM and CDR2 ANQGSEA. The CDR3 length is 13 residues.

This clonotype was recorded many times. The chain recombines TRBV2 with TRBJ2-7, with TRBD1 matching 7 bases. The V gene end was trimmed by 6 bases and the J gene end by 3 bases; junction bases not matched to a gene: 11. Germline V CDR1 and CDR2: SNHLY, FYNNEI. The CDR3 contains 15 residues. Here the CDR3 reads CASRQDRVEGYEQYF. CDR3 bases: TGTGCCAGCAGGCAAGACAGGGTTGAGGGCTACGAGCAGTACTTC.

This clonotype came up many times. J is TRBJ2-3 and V is TRBV12-3 or TRBV12-4, with D uncertain. Trimming pared 5 bases from V and 1 base from J, leaving 16 bases between. CDR3 length equals 16 residues. CDR3 coding DNA: TGTGCCAGCAGTCCCCAGTCCGGGCTTGGCACAGATACGCAGTATTTT. Amino acids: CASSPQSGLGTDTQYF.

In regard to this clonotype: Given a much more abundant clone one base away, this may be a read error. The gene calls are TRBV30 and TRBJ2-1, with D possibly matching TRBD2 (5 bases). Trimming removed 3 bases at V and 6 bases at J, with 12 bases between. Germline V lookup: CDR1 GTSNPN, CDR2 SVGIG (reference sequence). The CDR3 is 13 amino acids. CDR3 coding DNA: TGTGCCTGGAGCAAGTCGGGGAGCAATGAGCAGTTCTTC. This sequence encodes CAWSKSGSNEQFF.

In the case of this clonotype: A much larger clone sits a single nucleotide away, making a read error possible. The chain combines TRBV30 with TRBJ2-7; either TRBD1 or TRBD2 may fit D (5 bases each). There are 12 residues in the CDR3. V shed 5 bases and J shed 4 bases, with 12 bases lying between them. Germline CDR1 is GTSNPN and CDR2 is SVGIG (reference sequence). The CDR3 region is CAWEGPIYEQYF. The CDR3 DNA is TGTGCCTGGGAGGGACCGATATACGAGCAGTACTTC.

At least ten counts were recorded for this clonotype. The chain links TRBV6-1 to TRBJ2-2, with 8 bases aligning to TRBD1. J gave up 0 bases and V 6 bases, and 6 bases lay outside the gene matches. CDR3 length equals 16 residues. Germline-derived CDR1 and CDR2 are MNHNS and SASEGT. The CDR3 here is CASSQTGGPNTGELFF. The CDR3 bases are TGTGCCAGCAGCCAAACAGGGGGACCGAACACCGGGGAGCTGTTTTTT.

A few counts support this clonotype. CDR3 in amino acids: CSVETSGPYNEQFF. Written as DNA, the CDR3 is TGCAGCGTCGAGACTAGCGGGCCCTACAATGAGCAGTTCTTC. The chain recombines TRBV29-1 with TRBJ2-1; 10 bases are a match to TRBD2. The V and J ends lost 6 bases and 2 bases, in that order; junction bases with no gene match: 4. CDR1 is SQVTM and CDR2 is ANQGSEA in the germline V gene. The CDR3 length is 14 residues.